This T cell receptor (beta chain) was obtained from a study of identical twins. The study, taken as a whole, reports: Zero-insertion findings could be partly confounded by invariant cells (MAIT and iNKT cells). Modeled out-of-frame TCR alpha sharing in monozygotic twins fell below observed levels.

Germline V gene sequence: CDR1 MGHRA, CDR2 YSYEKL. Trimming shortened V by 3 bases and J by 4 bases, and 5 bases separated the two germline ends. This CDR3 is 12 amino acids long. Each cDNA held unique molecular identifiers, and template switching gave it a universal primer site. TCRdb processed the 5' RACE reads anew with MiXCR; each CDR3 protein has one entry. The sample carries 500,000 to 700,000 distinct CDR3 sequences, 7.1% recorded once. This clonotype was found many times. What it recognizes is unknown. This sample was also put to use in a study of yellow fever vaccine responses in identical twins.

This sequence joins TRBV4-1 and TRBJ2-3; perhaps TRBD2 as D (5 bases). The source material was PBMCs. This receptor was taken from a woman aged 18-29 years in good health. The CDR3 nucleotides read TGCGCCAGCAGCCACGGGGCAGATACGCAGTATTTT. Translating it yields CASSHGADTQYF.